This passage covers 2 T cell receptor beta chains from one sample sequenced in a study of Ad26.COV2.S vaccination and SARS-CoV-2 variants. Using immunoSEQ multiplex PCR, the repertoire was profiled, and TCRdb retains in-frame clones only, with some absent. The sample shows around 370,000 clones, under 95% of them seen only once. This sample comprised peripheral blood, obtained after recovery from COVID-19. The receptors were gathered from a human donor who had recovered from COVID-19.

The genes are TRBV6-6 and TRBJ1-1; D not resolved. The V end lost 2 bases, the J end lost 1 base, and 2 bases lay between the germline ends. Germline V gene lookup returns CDR1 MNHNY and CDR2 SVGAGI (reference sequence). This CDR3 comprises 12 residues. DNA for the CDR3: TGTGCCAGCAGTTACAAGAACACTGAAGCTTTCTTT. It encodes CASSYKNTEAFF.

This clone showed up just once. CDR3 protein: CASSHPDRVSPLHF. In DNA, the CDR3 is TGCGCCAGCAGCCATCCCGACAGGGTTTCACCCCTCCACTTT. This chain uses TRBV4-1 with TRBJ1-6; 7 bases align to TRBD1. J lost 9 bases, V lost 3 bases, and 5 bases had no gene match. The CDR3 sequence is 14 residues long. The germline V gene encodes CDR1 MGHRA and CDR2 YSYEKL.